This TCR beta chain was observed in a study of CD4+ T cells in melanoma. Generated by immunoSEQ multiplex PCR, the TCRdb table keeps only in-frame clones and is missing some. The sample has more than 110,000 clones, around 90% seen once; the top ten hold 1.5%. About this clone itself: Its specificity is unknown.

Germline CDR1 SQVTM, CDR2 ANQGSEA. The germline V and J ends were trimmed by 3 bases and 5 bases, with 14 bases remaining between them. This CDR3 comprises 14 residues. Broader study findings: Diverse differentiation states were reported for melanoma neoantigen-specific CD4+ T cells.

The clonotype originates from a human donor with melanoma. The gene calls are TRBV29-1 and TRBJ2-1, with a possible D match to TRBD1 (6 bases). The CDR3 region is CSVEVGAGDNEQFF. The CDR3 DNA follows: TGCAGCGTTGAGGTTGGGGCAGGGGACAATGAGCAGTTCTTC.